Listed below are T cell receptor beta chains from one sample, sequenced in a study of blood T cell repertoires in COVID-19. The assay was immunoSEQ multiplex PCR, and TCRdb's table has in-frame clones only and misses some. The top ten hold 1.7% of the sample, which has tens of thousands of clones, roughly 90% seen once. The sequenced sample was peripheral blood. Receptors were obtained from a man aged 60-69 years with acute or convalescent COVID-19. Both conserved end residues are part of each CDR3. The D gene is left open where the match is weak. The size field is filled for only some rows; it gives once, few, many or a size class.

-	-	TRBV6-6	TRBJ1-2	CASSYSSGEGGYTF	TGTGCCAGCAGTTACTCTTCAGGGGAGGGAGGCTACACCTTC
once	-	TRBV3-1/TRBV3-2	TRBJ1-2	CASSQDLGYYGYTF	TGTGCCAGCAGCCAAGATCTCGGGTACTATGGCTACACCTTC
-	-	TRBV5-1	TRBJ1-2	CASSPFEGSPNYGYTF	TGCGCCAGCAGCCCTTTCGAGGGCAGCCCTAACTATGGCTACACCTTC
once	TRBD1	TRBV6-2/TRBV6-3	TRBJ1-4	CASSTGQGLADEKLFF	TGTGCCAGCAGTACGGGACAGGGTTTGGCGGATGAAAAACTGTTTTTT
-	TRBD2	TRBV5-1	TRBJ2-1	CASSVTSGIYNEQFF	TGCGCCAGCAGCGTGACTAGCGGGATCTACAATGAGCAGTTCTTC
-	-	TRBV4-1	TRBJ1-2	CASSHATGTLYGYTF	TGCGCCAGCAGCCATGCTACCGGGACATTGTATGGCTACACCTTC
-	-	TRBV6-5	TRBJ2-7	CASSMEGPYEQYF	TGTGCCAGCAGTATGGAGGGCCCCTACGAGCAGTACTTC
-	-	TRBV28	TRBJ1-4	CASSSNTNRAEVVFF	TGTGCCAGCAGTTCTAACACTAACAGGGCTGAAGTAGTGTTTTTT
-	TRBD1	TRBV27	TRBJ2-3	CASSSGQADTQYF	TGTGCCAGCAGTTCTGGACAGGCTGATACGCAGTATTTT
-	-	TRBV5-6	TRBJ2-7	CASSRPGTVLYEQYF	TGTGCCAGCAGCCGACCCGGGACTGTCTTATACGAGCAGTACTTC
-	-	TRBV6-5	TRBJ1-2	CASSYNSGSGYTF	TGTGCCAGCAGTTACAACTCCGGGTCCGGCTACACCTTC
-	TRBD2	TRBV20-1	TRBJ2-5	CSASREGEETQYF	TGCAGTGCTAGTAGGGAGGGCGAAGAGACCCAGTACTTC
-	-	TRBV5-1	TRBJ2-7	CASSLDLSYEQYF	TGCGCCAGCAGCTTGGATCTCTCCTACGAGCAGTACTTC
few	-	TRBV28	TRBJ2-6	CASSLIGSPPGANVLTF	TGTGCCAGCAGTTTAATCGGGAGCCCCCCTGGGGCCAACGTCCTGACTTTC
-	-	TRBV7-9	TRBJ2-3	CASSPPGNTQYF	TGTGCCAGCAGCCCTCCGGGGAATACGCAGTATTTT
once	-	TRBV9	TRBJ1-1	CASSPREAVNTEAFF	TGTGCCAGCAGCCCCCGGGAGGCAGTGAACACTGAAGCTTTCTTT
-	-	TRBV19	TRBJ2-1	CASSIDFNNEQFF	TGTGCCAGTAGTATAGACTTTAACAATGAGCAGTTCTTC
-	-	TRBV18	TRBJ1-3	CASSPPLDSSSGNTIYF	TGTGCCAGCTCACCACCTCTCGACTCCAGCTCTGGAAACACCATATATTTT
-	TRBD2	TRBV11-2	TRBJ2-7	CASSYGLAGATYEQYF	TGTGCCAGCAGCTACGGACTAGCGGGAGCTACCTACGAGCAGTACTTC
few	-	TRBV7-9	TRBJ1-1	CASSLALGGSEAFF	TGTGCCAGCAGCTTAGCGCTGGGGGGATCGGAAGCTTTCTTT
-	-	TRBV25-1	TRBJ2-2	CASSDPGSNTGELFF	TGTGCCAGCAGTGATCCAGGATCGAACACCGGGGAGCTGTTTTTT
-	TRBD2	TRBV3-1/TRBV3-2	TRBJ2-5	CASIRGLAGAWETQYF	TGTGCCAGCATCAGGGGACTAGCGGGAGCGTGGGAGACCCAGTACTTC
once	-	TRBV5-1	TRBJ2-7	CASSLPSVPYEQYF	TGCGCCAGCAGCTTGCCTAGCGTCCCCTACGAGCAGTACTTC
-	-	TRBV28	TRBJ2-7	CASSFEQSYEQYF	TGTGCCAGCAGTTTCGAACAGTCCTACGAGCAGTACTTC
-	TRBD2	TRBV2	TRBJ2-2	CASSVGLAVNTGELFF	TGTGCCAGCAGTGTGGGACTAGCGGTGAACACCGGGGAGCTGTTTTTT
-	-	TRBV19	TRBJ2-4	CASSIAGIQYF	TGTGCCAGTAGTATAGCAGGCATTCAGTACTTC
-	TRBD1	TRBV11-2	TRBJ2-7	CASSPDRGWSYEQYF	TGTGCCAGCAGTCCGGACAGGGGCTGGTCCTACGAGCAGTACTTC
-	TRBD1	TRBV20-1	TRBJ1-2	CSASGQGARGYTF	TGCAGTGCTAGTGGGCAGGGGGCGAGAGGCTACACCTTC
once	-	TRBV5-1	TRBJ2-6	CASSFAETAGGANVLTF	TGCGCCAGCAGCTTCGCGGAGACGGCGGGTGGGGCCAACGTCCTGACTTTC
-	TRBD2	TRBV28	TRBJ2-7	CASSLYAGTRPYEQYF	TGTGCCAGCAGTTTATACGCCGGGACTAGGCCCTACGAGCAGTACTTC
-	-	TRBV5-1	TRBJ1-1	CASSLGEGARTEAFF	TGCGCCAGCAGCTTGGGAGAAGGGGCTCGCACTGAAGCTTTCTTT
-	TRBD1	TRBV29-1	TRBJ1-2	CSVEVRTGDYGYTF	TGCAGCGTTGAAGTACGAACAGGGGACTATGGCTACACCTTC
-	TRBD2	TRBV28	TRBJ2-7	CASSLAGGSYEQYF	TGTGCCAGCAGCCTAGCGGGAGGGTCCTACGAGCAGTACTTC
-	-	TRBV27	TRBJ2-7	CASSEGGGFYEQYF	TGTGCCAGCAGCGAGGGGGGGGGCTTCTACGAGCAGTACTTC
-	-	TRBV13	TRBJ2-1	CASSLGSYNEQFF	TGTGCCAGCAGCTTAGGCAGCTACAATGAGCAGTTCTTC
-	TRBD2	TRBV25-1	TRBJ2-3	CASSSRRLAGDSDTQYF	TGTGCCAGCAGTTCACGAAGACTAGCGGGAGACTCAGATACGCAGTATTTT
-	-	TRBV24-1	TRBJ2-2	CATSGDNLGGVPGKVFF	TGTGCCACCAGTGGAGACAATCTCGGAGGGGTACCGGGGAAGGTGTTTTTT
-	TRBD1	TRBV14	TRBJ2-7	CASSLGQGRFYEQYF	TGTGCCAGCAGCCTGGGACAGGGCCGCTTCTACGAGCAGTACTTC
-	-	TRBV7-2	TRBJ2-7	CASRYTGGPYYEQYF	TGTGCCAGCAGATACACAGGTGGGCCTTATTACGAGCAGTACTTC
-	TRBD1	TRBV2	TRBJ1-4	CASRKGAANEKLFF	TGTGCCAGCAGGAAGGGGGCCGCTAATGAAAAACTGTTTTTT
-	-	TRBV9	TRBJ2-1	CASSVIGNEQFF	TGTGCCAGCAGCGTTATCGGCAATGAGCAGTTCTTC
-	TRBD2	TRBV11-1	TRBJ2-5	CASSPIAGAETQYF	TGTGCCAGCAGCCCTATAGCGGGAGCCGAGACCCAGTACTTC
-	-	TRBV4-2	TRBJ1-4	CASSQDYGQGNEKLFF	TGTGCCAGCAGCCAAGATTATGGGCAGGGGAATGAAAAACTGTTTTTT
once	-	TRBV6-2/TRBV6-3	TRBJ1-1	CASSYVQGNTEAFF	TGTGCCAGCAGTTACGTCCAGGGGAACACTGAAGCTTTCTTT
-	-	TRBV11-1	TRBJ1-1	CASSLGQGYSAEAFF	TGTGCCAGCAGCTTAGGCCAGGGGTACAGCGCTGAAGCTTTCTTT
-	-	TRBV29-1	TRBJ2-1	CSQTQGYEQFF	TGCAGCCAAACCCAGGGTTATGAGCAGTTCTTC
-	TRBD1	TRBV27	TRBJ2-2	CASRIGTGGPTGELFF	TGTGCCAGCAGGATTGGGACAGGGGGTCCCACCGGGGAGCTGTTTTTT
-	-	TRBV10-3	TRBJ1-1	CAISDHRVGTEAFF	TGTGCCATCAGTGATCACAGGGTAGGCACTGAAGCTTTCTTT
-	TRBD2	TRBV6-5	TRBJ2-2	CASTKAGTGELFF	TGTGCCAGCACCAAAGCGGGGACCGGGGAGCTGTTTTTT
-	TRBD1	TRBV13	TRBJ2-2	CASSGRQGAVQVTGELFF	TGTGCCAGCAGCGGCCGACAGGGGGCAGTACAGGTCACCGGGGAGCTGTTTTTT
-	TRBD2	TRBV7-2	TRBJ2-3	CASSLAEGLAGETDTQYF	TGTGCCAGCAGCTTAGCCGAGGGGCTAGCGGGAGAGACAGATACGCAGTATTTT
-	-	TRBV28	TRBJ2-7	CASSRDGIPYEQYF	TGTGCCAGCAGCCGCGACGGGATACCCTACGAGCAGTACTTC
-	-	TRBV27	TRBJ1-4	CASSVRGVGEKLFF	TGTGCCAGCAGTGTCAGGGGCGTGGGTGAAAAACTGTTTTTT
-	TRBD1	TRBV25-1	TRBJ2-7	CASSDDRATYEQYF	TGTGCCAGCAGTGACGACAGGGCCACCTACGAGCAGTACTTC
-	-	TRBV27	TRBJ2-1	CATSRNSGYNEQFF	TGTGCCACTTCGAGGAATAGCGGCTACAATGAGCAGTTCTTC
-	-	TRBV6-5	TRBJ2-3	CASRKQDTQYF	TGTGCCAGCAGGAAGCAAGATACGCAGTATTTT
-	TRBD1	TRBV19	TRBJ2-2	CASTPGQLISLNTGELFF	TGTGCCAGTACCCCGGGACAGCTGATATCTTTGAACACCGGGGAGCTGTTTTTT
-	-	TRBV2	TRBJ2-7	CASSDRTFSYEQYF	TGTGCCAGCAGTGATAGGACATTTTCCTACGAGCAGTACTTC